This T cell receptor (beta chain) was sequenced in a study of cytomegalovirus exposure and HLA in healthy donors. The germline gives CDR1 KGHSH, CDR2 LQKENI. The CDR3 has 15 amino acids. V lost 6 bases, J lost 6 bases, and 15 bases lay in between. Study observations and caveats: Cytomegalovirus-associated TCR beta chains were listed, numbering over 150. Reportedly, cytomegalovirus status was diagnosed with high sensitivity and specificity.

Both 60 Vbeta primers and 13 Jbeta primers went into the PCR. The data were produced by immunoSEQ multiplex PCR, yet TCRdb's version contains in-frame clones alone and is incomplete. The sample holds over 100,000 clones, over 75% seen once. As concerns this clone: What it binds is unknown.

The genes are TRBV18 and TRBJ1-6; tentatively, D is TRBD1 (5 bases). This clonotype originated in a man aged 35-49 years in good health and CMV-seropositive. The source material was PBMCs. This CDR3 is CASSKTVNPNSPLHF. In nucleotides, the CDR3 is TGTGCCAGCTCCAAGACAGTGAACCCTAATTCACCCCTCCACTTT.